This T cell receptor (beta chain) was observed in a study of T cells after yellow fever vaccination. General observations from the study: A faster peak, day 5 versus 15, was reached by the weaker secondary response. Of the clonotypes, a small share occurred in both CD4 and CD8 compartments. Sorted repertoires could include abundant contaminating clonotypes from bulk cells.

This CDR3 spans 15 amino acids. The J segment lost 0 bases and the V segment lost 1 base, leaving 2 bases of the junction unmatched. The germline gives CDR1 KGHSH, CDR2 LQKENI. Generation of TCR cDNA used 5'RACE template switching (which added a universal primer site and UMIs). Each CDR3 protein is one row after TCRdb ran MiXCR on the 5' RACE reads. The sample records 300,000 to 400,000 distinct CDR3 sequences, 7.5% to 9% being singletons. This clonotype came up many times. The antigen remains unidentified. The source is a man aged 18 to 35 who received the YFV17D yellow fever vaccine. Sequencing used PBMCs, obtained on the day of the first yellow fever vaccination. This chain links TRBV18 with TRBJ2-7, with TRBD1 matching 8 bases. CDR3 coding DNA: TGTGCCAGCTCACCACGACAGGGGAGCTCCTACGAGCAGTACTTC. Translating it yields CASSPRQGSSYEQYF.